Each of the 20 T cell receptor beta chains below was sequenced from the same sample in a study of T cell repertoires in cytomegalovirus infection. Using its own MiXCR run on the reads, TCRdb lists one record per CDR3 protein. The top ten hold 10% of the sample, which has fewer than 550,000 distinct CDR3 sequences, about 11% seen once. What was sequenced was PBMCs. Receptor source: a human donor in good health (CMV status not recorded). Some clones in this sample may be carry-over from other donors' samples.

This clonotype was recorded many times. The gene calls are TRBV12-3 or TRBV12-4 and TRBJ1-5, with TRBD1 matching 7 bases. Trimming cost V 6 bases and J 2 bases; bases outside gene matches: 4. The CDR3 contains 14 residues. CDR3 coding DNA: TGTGCCAGCAGCGGGACAGCTGGCAATCAGCCCCAGCATTTT. Protein product: CASSGTAGNQPQHF.

In nucleotides, the CDR3 is TGTGCCAGCAGCCAAGATCGCGAGGGGCTAGCCAAAAACATTCAGTACTTC. It translates to CASSQDREGLAKNIQYF. The chain combines TRBV3-1 with TRBJ2-4, with D possibly being TRBD1 or TRBD2 (5 bases each). V was clipped by 0 bases and J by 0 bases, with 12 bases between them. The CDR3 spans 17 residues. CDR1 and CDR2 from the germline V gene are LGHDT and YNNKEL (reference sequence).

This clonotype was found once. The V call is TRBV29-1, the J call TRBJ2-7; 15 bases align to TRBD2. There are 18 residues in the CDR3. In germline, CDR1 is SQVTM, CDR2 ANQGSEA. V lost 7 bases to trimming and J lost 0 bases; unmatched junction nucleotides: 13. This chain's CDR3 is CSAKTGTSGRKSSYEQYF. CDR3 DNA: TGCAGCGCCAAAACCGGGACTAGCGGGAGGAAGAGCTCCTACGAGCAGTACTTC.

With regard to this clonotype: An end of the junction does not agree with germline; a read error may underlie this. V usage is TRBV3-1 and J usage is TRBJ2-1; 9 bases match TRBD2. The V gene's germline CDR1 is LGHDT and CDR2 YNNKEL (reference sequence). This CDR3 is 17 amino acids long. The CDR3 loop is CASSKDASGTPYNEQFF. The CDR3 DNA follows: TGTGCCAGCAGCAAAGATGCTAGCGGGACCCCCTACAATGAGCAGTTCTTC.

This clonotype was seen a few times. V and J are TRBV29-1 and TRBJ2-7; TRBD2 is a possible D gene (6 bases). Germline V gene lookup returns CDR1 SQVTM and CDR2 ANQGSEA. Trimming shortened V by 6 bases and J by 3 bases, and 18 bases separated the two germline ends. The CDR3 loop spans 14 amino acids. DNA of the CDR3: TGCAGCGTGAGGATGCGAATAGCGGACTACGAGCAGTACTTC. Translating it yields CSVRMRIADYEQYF.

This clonotype came up many times. The chain joins TRBV28 to TRBJ2-1; 11 bases are a match to TRBD2. In germline, CDR1 is MDHEN, CDR2 SYDVKM. V dropped 5 bases and J dropped 6; count of bases not matched to a gene: 9. This CDR3 comprises 16 residues. This CDR3 reads CASSPLGSGRANEQFF. DNA of the CDR3: TGTGCCAGCAGTCCCCTCGGTAGCGGGAGGGCCAATGAGCAGTTCTTC.

This clonotype appeared many times. The rearrangement joins TRBV14 to TRBJ2-3; 9 bases map to TRBD2. Losses at the gene ends were 4 bases for V and 8 bases for J; bases not matched to a gene: 7. Germline V gene data show CDR1 as SGHDN and CDR2 as FVKESK. The CDR3 has 14 residues. This CDR3 reads CASSLGSGRPTQYF. Here the CDR3 DNA reads TGTGCCAGCAGCCTAGGGAGCGGGAGGCCTACGCAGTATTTT.

This clonotype was observed at least ten times. The chain combines TRBV6-2 or TRBV6-3 with TRBJ2-1; 7 nucleotides agree with TRBD1. The germline V gene has CDR1 MNHEY and CDR2 SVGEGT. J lost 1 base, V lost 6 bases, and 9 bases had no gene match. The length of the CDR3 is 16 residues. The CDR3 nucleotides are TGTGCCAGCAGCCCGTTGACAGGGAAGTCCTACAATGAGCAGTTCTTC. Translated: CASSPLTGKSYNEQFF.

This clonotype was observed at least ten times. The V call is TRBV5-1, the J call TRBJ2-2; D gene uncertain. The germline CDR1 and CDR2 sequences are SGHRS and YFSETQ. V lost 0 bases to trimming and J lost 4 bases, with 10 bases between them. The CDR3 runs to 15 residues. This chain's CDR3 is CASSLEGVGTGELFF. CDR3 sequence (DNA): TGCGCCAGCAGCTTGGAAGGCGTCGGCACCGGGGAGCTGTTTTTT. The full variable domain, with the rest looked up from reference TRBV5-1 and TRBJ2-2, is KAGVTQTPRYLIKTRGQQVTLSCSPISGHRSVSWYQQTPGQGLQFLFEYFSETQRNKGNFPGRFSGRQFSNSRSEMNVSTLELGDSALYLCASSLEGVGTGELFFGEGSRLTVL.

Ten or more counts support this clonotype. This chain links TRBV7-2 with TRBJ2-7; TRBD1 aligns across 11 bases. This CDR3 contains 15 residues. Germline CDR1 is SGHTA and CDR2 is FQGNSA. With 3 bases clipped from V and 6 bases from J, the junction kept 7 bases outside the gene matches. CDR3: CASSFLRDRGAEQYF. CDR3 bases: TGTGCCAGCAGCTTTCTCCGGGACAGGGGGGCCGAGCAGTACTTC.

This clonotype was counted ten times or more. The chain joins TRBV20-1 to TRBJ1-6; a possible D gene is TRBD1 (5 bases). Per germline, CDR1 DFQATT and CDR2 SNEGSKA (reference sequence). Between the trimmed V and J ends, which lost 3 bases and 8 bases, there was a span of 14 bases. This CDR3 comprises 14 residues. CDR3 amino acids: CSARRGTTYSPLHF. DNA of the CDR3: TGCAGTGCTAGGAGGGGCACCACCTATTCACCCCTCCACTTT.

This chain joins TRBV3-1 and TRBJ2-7; TRBD2 aligns across 13 bases. With 4 bases clipped from V and 7 bases from J, the junction kept 7 bases outside the gene matches. The CDR3 contains 15 residues. Germline lookup yields CDR1 LGHDT and CDR2 YNNKEL (reference sequence). CDR3 in DNA: TGTGCCAGCAGCCCACTAGCGGGGGGGCCGAATGAGCAGTACTTC. Amino acid sequence: CASSPLAGGPNEQYF.

Ten or more counts support this clonotype. The chain couples TRBV18 to TRBJ2-3; D may be TRBD1 (5 bases). V lost 2 bases to trimming and J lost 6 bases, with 18 bases between them. CDR1 is KGHSH, CDR2 LQKENI, per germline. CDR3 length: 16 residues. The DNA for the CDR3 is TGTGCCAGCTCACCATCAGGGCTACTAACGTCTGATACGCAGTATTTT. Its translation: CASSPSGLLTSDTQYF.

This clonotype has ten or more counts. J is TRBJ2-3 and V is TRBV5-4; D possibly uses TRBD1 or TRBD2 (5 bases each). V was trimmed by 4 bases and J by 0 bases, leaving 12 bases between them. The CDR3 extends over 15 amino acids. Germline values: CDR1 SGHNT, CDR2 YYREEE (reference sequence). CDR3: CASSNRDESTDTQYF. In DNA form, the CDR3 reads TGTGCCAGCAGCAACCGGGACGAGAGCACAGATACGCAGTATTTT.

This clonotype was picked up a small number of times. The rearrangement uses TRBV20-1 and TRBJ1-4; D is possibly TRBD1 (6 bases). Trimming cost V 5 bases and J 3 bases, with 10 bases left between them. The CDR3 totals 13 residues. CDR1 is DFQATT, CDR2 SNEGSKA, per germline (reference sequence). CDR3 DNA sequence: TGCAGTGCTCCTGGGACACCTAATGAAAAACTGTTTTTT. Translation: CSAPGTPNEKLFF.

The V and J genes are TRBV28 and TRBJ1-5; the D gene is possibly TRBD1 (6 bases). Per germline, CDR1 MDHEN and CDR2 SYDVKM. The CDR3 totals 15 residues. V lost 5 bases and J 0 bases, leaving 11 bases between the germline ends. The CDR3 loop is CASSEQGPSNQPQHF. The CDR3 coding sequence is TGTGCCAGCAGTGAACAGGGACCTAGCAATCAGCCCCAGCATTTT.

Ten or more counts support this clonotype. The CDR3 loop is CASSADRVVETQYF. The CDR3 bases are TGTGCCAGCAGTGCCGACAGGGTCGTGGAGACCCAGTACTTC. This rearrangement joins TRBV2 to TRBJ2-5, with TRBD1 matching 7 bases. V trimming: 4 bases; J trimming: 5 bases; junction bases outside the gene matches: 7. This CDR3 contains 14 residues. Germline V gene lookup returns CDR1 SNHLY and CDR2 FYNNEI.

This clonotype came up many times. The rearrangement joins TRBV7-2 to TRBJ1-1; D ambiguous. V lost 0 bases, J lost 5 bases, and 4 bases lay in between. The CDR3 spans 12 residues. Looked up from germline, CDR1 is SGHTA and CDR2 is FQGNSA. CDR3: CASSLALTEAFF. The CDR3 DNA reads TGTGCCAGCAGCTTAGCTCTTACTGAAGCTTTCTTT. The full variable domain, with the rest looked up from reference TRBV7-2 and TRBJ1-1, is GAGVSQSPSNKVTEKGKDVELRCDPISGHTALYWYRQSLGQGLEFLIYFQGNSAPDKSGLPSDRFSAERTGGSVSTLTIQRTQQEDSAVYLCASSLALTEAFFGQGTRLTVV.

A few counts support this clonotype. This chain joins TRBV20-1 and TRBJ2-7; no firm D call. With 0 bases removed from V and 5 bases from J, the gap between germline ends came to 11 bases. This CDR3 is built from 13 residues. Germline loops: CDR1 DFQATT, CDR2 SNEGSKA (reference sequence). CDR3 DNA sequence: TGCAGTGCTAGAGATCTTCCCCCCAACGAGCAGTACTTC. Translated: CSARDLPPNEQYF.

This clonotype was found many times. This chain joins TRBV7-3 and TRBJ2-3; TRBD2 aligns across 10 bases. The junction had 3 bases not matched to a gene; V was cut back by 5 bases and J by 1 base. Germline lookup yields CDR1 SGHTA and CDR2 FQGTGA. The CDR3 is 15 amino acids. The CDR3 DNA sequence: TGTGCCAGCAGCCCACTAGCGGGGCGCACAGATACGCAGTATTTT. As protein: CASSPLAGRTDTQYF.